The 32 T cell receptor beta chains given below trace back to one sample, sequenced in a study of chemoradiotherapy in HPV16-positive cancers. The repertoire was sequenced with immunoSEQ multiplex PCR; TCRdb's copy has only in-frame clones and lacks some. The profile shows approximately 13,000 clones, about 75% of them singletons. Sample acquisition took place from a patient who underwent chemoradiotherapy. The receptor source for this set is a human donor with HPV-associated anogenital cancer.

J is TRBJ2-7 and V is TRBV27; perhaps TRBD1 as D (5 bases). The CDR3 sequence is 12 residues long. Germline loops: CDR1 MNHEY, CDR2 SMNVEV (reference sequence). Trimming removed 6 bases at V and 3 bases at J, with 9 bases between. The CDR3 nucleotides are TGTGCCAGCAGACAGGAGAACTACGAGCAGTACTTC. As protein: CASRQENYEQYF.

This clone was seen a handful of times. V gene TRBV10-3 combines with J gene TRBJ2-1; D uncertain. The germline CDR1 and CDR2 sequences are ENHRY and SYGVKD. The CDR3 is 13 residues long. The V gene lost 4 bases and the J gene lost 3 bases, with 7 bases spanning the gap. Here the CDR3 DNA reads TGTGCCATCAGTGTTCGCAGCTACAATGAGCAGTTCTTC. Amino acid sequence: CAISVRSYNEQFF.

CDR3 residues: CASSADSAVNEQFF. CDR3 in DNA: TGTGCCAGCAGTGCGGATAGCGCTGTCAATGAGCAGTTCTTC. The chain is built from TRBV6-4 and TRBJ2-1; TRBD2 is a possible D gene (5 bases). Germline assignment: CDR1 MRHNA and CDR2 SNTAGT. V was pared by 4 bases and J by 6 bases, with 13 bases between. The length of the CDR3 is 14 residues.

The rearrangement links TRBV30 to TRBJ2-2, with 10 bases aligning to TRBD2. The CDR3 extends over 14 amino acids. Germline CDR1 and CDR2: GTSNPN and SVGIG (reference sequence). Losses at the gene ends were 2 bases for V and 6 bases for J; bases not matched to a gene: 3. This CDR3 is CAWSFLAGAGELFF. The CDR3 region has the DNA TGTGCCTGGAGTTTCCTAGCGGGAGCCGGGGAGCTGTTTTTT. Supplemented by reference TRBV30 and TRBJ2-2, the full variable domain reads SQTIHQWPATLVQPVGSPLSLECTVEGTSNPNLYWYRQAAGRGLQLLFYSVGIGQISSEVPQNLSASRPQDRQFILSSKKLLLSDSGFYLCAWSFLAGAGELFFGEGSRLTVL.

This chain links TRBV4-1 with TRBJ2-7; TRBD2 is a possible D gene (6 bases). Germline CDR1 reads MGHRA; CDR2 reads YSYEKL. The CDR3 contains 18 residues. Trimming left V 2 bases short and J 1 base short, with 21 bases between. As DNA, the CDR3 is TGCGCCAGCAGCCAACTCCTCACCACGAGGGAGGTGTCCTACGAGCAGTACTTC. Its translation is CASSQLLTTREVSYEQYF.

The CDR3 loop is CASSDGNEKLFF. CDR3 nucleotides: TGCGCCAGCAGCGACGGGAATGAAAAACTGTTTTTT. This chain joins TRBV5-1 and TRBJ1-4, with D uncertain. CDR1 is SGHRS and CDR2 is YFSETQ in the germline V gene. The CDR3 has 12 residues. The V and J ends lost 4 bases and 5 bases respectively, with 6 bases between them. The full variable domain, rest sourced from reference TRBV5-1 and TRBJ1-4, is KAGVTQTPRYLIKTRGQQVTLSCSPISGHRSVSWYQQTPGQGLQFLFEYFSETQRNKGNFPGRFSGRQFSNSRSEMNVSTLELGDSALYLCASSDGNEKLFFGSGTQLSVL.

V gene TRBV4-2 combines with J gene TRBJ2-6; D is ambiguous. V was shortened by 0 bases and J by 1 base, with 7 bases between the two germline ends. Germline CDR1 and CDR2: LGHNA and YNFKEQ. This CDR3 is built from 16 residues. The CDR3, as DNA: TGTGCCAGCAGCCAAGACAGCCCGTCTGGGGCCAACGTCCTGACTTTC. Amino acids: CASSQDSPSGANVLTF.

The chain carries TRBV4-1 and TRBJ2-7; TRBD1 matches 8 bases. Germline loops: CDR1 MGHRA, CDR2 YSYEKL. Trimming cost V 2 bases and J 5 bases; bases outside gene matches: 11. This CDR3 region has 16 residues. Here the CDR3 reads CASSQRGQGSFHEQYF. CDR3 nucleotide sequence: TGCGCCAGCAGCCAACGAGGACAGGGTTCTTTCCACGAGCAGTACTTC.

As for this clone: The same CDR3 also results from other DNA sequences found in this sample. J is TRBJ2-5 and V is TRBV11-2; D is perhaps TRBD2 (5 bases). The CDR3 runs 15 residues. V shed 0 bases and J shed 6 bases, with 14 bases lying between them. Germline V gene lookup returns CDR1 SGHAT and CDR2 FQNNGV. CDR3 protein: CASSLDPTGVKTQYF. The CDR3 region has the DNA TGTGCCAGCAGCTTAGATCCTACCGGGGTGAAGACCCAGTACTTC.

There are a few counts of this clone. The genes are TRBV27 and TRBJ1-1; 9 bases map to TRBD1. Germline values: CDR1 MNHEY, CDR2 SMNVEV (reference sequence). CDR3 length: 15 amino acids. Germline trimming cut 3 bases from V and 5 bases from J; bases unmatched to any gene: 7. This chain's CDR3 is CASSFGTGKGTEAFF. DNA for the CDR3: TGTGCCAGCAGTTTTGGGACAGGGAAGGGGACTGAAGCTTTCTTT.

This clone occurred a few times. The chain employs TRBV2 and TRBJ2-7; 12 bases map to TRBD2. The CDR3 has 15 residues. The V segment lost 8 bases and the J segment 6 bases; nucleotides outside the gene matches: 11. Germline assignment: CDR1 SNHLY and CDR2 FYNNEI. The CDR3 coding sequence is TGTGCCAGCCGAAAGGGGGCTAGCGGGAGGGGCGAGCAGTACTTC. Translated: CASRKGASGRGEQYF.

This rearrangement joins TRBV28 to TRBJ2-1; 10 bases line up with TRBD1. Per germline, CDR1 MDHEN and CDR2 SYDVKM. The CDR3 has 17 amino acids. V lost 5 bases and J lost 6; bases outside the gene matches: 13. The CDR3: CASSDWPGQGMSNEQFF. In DNA, the CDR3 is TGTGCCAGCAGTGACTGGCCGGGACAGGGGATGAGCAATGAGCAGTTCTTC.

This clone was seen just once. This chain links TRBV27 with TRBJ1-5, with 10 bases fitting TRBD1. V lost 6 bases to trimming and J lost 1 base; unmatched junction nucleotides: 9. The CDR3 length is 17 residues. The germline V gene has CDR1 MNHEY and CDR2 SMNVEV (reference sequence). The CDR3 sequence is CASSPTGQGTSNQPQHF. In DNA form, the CDR3 reads TGTGCCAGCAGCCCGACGGGACAGGGGACGAGCAATCAGCCCCAGCATTTT.

The chain couples TRBV4-2 to TRBJ2-3; 14 bases fit TRBD2. Germline CDR1 is LGHNA and CDR2 is YNFKEQ. V trimming: 4 bases; J trimming: 6 bases; junction bases outside the gene matches: 3. The CDR3 runs 15 residues. CDR3 DNA sequence: TGTGCCAGCAGCCTGGGACTAGCGGGAGCCGATACGCAGTATTTT. This codes for CASSLGLAGADTQYF.

This clone was seen a handful of times. The chain uses TRBV6-4 and TRBJ1-1, with D hard to call. Trimming left V 7 bases short and J 6 bases short, with 0 bases between. The CDR3 spans 8 residues. The germline CDR1 and CDR2 sequences are MRHNA and SNTAGT. The CDR3 is CASTEAFF. The DNA for the CDR3 is TGTGCCAGCACTGAAGCTTTCTTT.

The CDR3: CASSPLQGVNVDTEAFF. CDR3 bases: TGTGCCAGCTCACCACTCCAGGGCGTGAACGTAGACACTGAAGCTTTCTTT. J is TRBJ1-1 and V is TRBV18, with a weak D call TRBD1 (5 bases). Germline V CDR1 and CDR2: KGHSH, LQKENI. The CDR3 extends over 17 amino acids. V was cut by 1 base and J by 3 bases, with 18 bases left in between.

This sequence joins TRBV7-3 and TRBJ2-3; D is undetermined. The CDR3 extends over 14 amino acids. Germline V gene data show CDR1 as SGHTA and CDR2 as FQGTGA. Trimming shortened V by 1 base and J by 2 bases, and 7 bases separated the two germline ends. CDR3: CASSLIHVTDTQYF. The CDR3 region has the DNA TGTGCCAGCAGCTTAATCCACGTCACAGATACGCAGTATTTT.

This clone was counted a few times. The V gene is TRBV4-3, the J gene TRBJ2-1, with 10 bases matching TRBD2. J lost 7 bases, V lost 4 bases, and 7 bases had no gene match. The germline V gene encodes CDR1 LGHNA and CDR2 YSLEER. This CDR3 region has 15 residues. The CDR3 DNA is TGCGCCAGCAGCCGGAGCGGGAGGGCCGTAAATGAGCAGTTCTTC. It is translated as CASSRSGRAVNEQFF.

The chain has TRBV6-5 and TRBJ2-2; no clear D. Trimming shortened V by 2 bases and J by 4 bases, and 5 bases separated the two germline ends. This CDR3 region has 13 residues. Germline values: CDR1 MNHEY, CDR2 SVGAGI. The CDR3 here is CASSYEVTGELFF. CDR3 coding DNA: TGTGCCAGCAGTTACGAGGTCACCGGGGAGCTGTTTTTT.

The rearrangement joins TRBV6-1 to TRBJ1-1; 10 bases map to TRBD1. CDR3 length: 16 amino acids. The trim removed 0 bases at V and 6 bases at J, leaving 7 bases unmatched. The germline V gene has CDR1 MNHNS and CDR2 SASEGT. CDR3 amino acids: CASSEAVGQGSSEAFF. In DNA, the CDR3 is TGTGCCAGCAGTGAAGCAGTGGGACAGGGGAGTTCTGAAGCTTTCTTT.

This chain connects TRBV5-1 to TRBJ1-2; 7 nucleotides align to TRBD1. The CDR3 length is 14 residues. V lost 2 bases and J lost 8; bases outside the gene matches: 9. Germline V gene sequence: CDR1 SGHRS, CDR2 YFSETQ. CDR3 in amino acids: CASSFGQATRGYTF. The CDR3 DNA reads as TGCGCCAGCAGCTTCGGACAGGCCACGCGAGGCTACACCTTC.

The rearrangement uses TRBV7-3 and TRBJ2-1, with TRBD2 matching 7 bases. Germline V CDR1 and CDR2: SGHTA, FQGTGA. V was clipped by 5 bases and J by 3 bases; unmatched bases: 7. The CDR3 runs to 15 residues. The CDR3 loop is CASSPNLADYNEQFF. The CDR3 DNA sequence: TGTGCCAGCAGCCCCAACCTAGCGGACTACAATGAGCAGTTCTTC.

This chain connects TRBV6-5 to TRBJ2-6; D perhaps matches TRBD1 (5 bases). Germline V gene data show CDR1 as MNHEY and CDR2 as SVGAGI. The CDR3 covers 15 residues. The V gene lost 2 bases and the J gene lost 1 base, with 6 bases spanning the gap. CDR3 in DNA: TGTGCCAGCAGTTACCAGGGTTCTGGGGCCAACGTCCTGACTTTC. Translated: CASSYQGSGANVLTF.

The rearrangement joins TRBV27 to TRBJ2-1; a possible D gene is TRBD1 (6 bases). Germline CDR1 is MNHEY and CDR2 is SMNVEV (reference sequence). This CDR3 has 14 residues. Trimming took 8 bases from V and 4 from J, leaving 15 bases between them. The CDR3 loop is CASHMGAFYNEQFF. As DNA, the CDR3 is TGTGCCAGCCATATGGGGGCGTTTTACAATGAGCAGTTCTTC.

The V and J genes are TRBV13 and TRBJ2-5; perhaps TRBD2 as D (5 bases). The J call is uncertain, as TRBJ2-7 better fits the DNA end. The CDR3 runs 12 residues. The germline CDR1 and CDR2 sequences are PRHDT and FYEKMQ (reference sequence). The CDR3, as DNA: TGTGCCAGCAGCTTAGGCCGGGGCGAGCAGTACTTC. Amino acid sequence: CASSLGRGEQYF.

V is TRBV6-5 and J is TRBJ2-2; D is uncertain. Trimming shortened V by 6 bases and J by 5 bases, and 16 bases separated the two germline ends. The germline V gene encodes CDR1 MNHEY and CDR2 SVGAGI. This CDR3 is 15 amino acids long. The CDR3 bases are TGTGCCAGCAGGAATAACGGATTTGGGACCGGGGAGCTGTTTTTT. The encoded protein is CASRNNGFGTGELFF.

This clone came up once. The CDR3 region is CASSLSATSYEQYF. Written as DNA, the CDR3 is TGTGCCAGCAGCTTGAGTGCGACCTCCTACGAGCAGTACTTC. The chain combines TRBV5-5 with TRBJ2-7; D unclear. Trimming removed 1 base at V and 0 bases at J, with 8 bases between. CDR3 length: 14 amino acids. Germline V gene lookup returns CDR1 SGHKS and CDR2 YYEKEE (reference sequence).

The gene calls are TRBV4-2 and TRBJ2-4; D is unclear. CDR1 is LGHNA and CDR2 is YNFKEQ in the germline V gene. Trimming stripped 0 bases from V and 7 bases from J, with 4 bases between. CDR3 length: 12 amino acids. DNA for the CDR3: TGTGCCAGCAGCCAAGAGGGGAACATTCAGTACTTC. It is translated as CASSQEGNIQYF.

This sequence joins TRBV25-1 and TRBJ2-6; unclear D gene. V lost 4 bases and J 4 bases, leaving 11 bases between the germline ends. The CDR3 length is 15 residues. CDR1 and CDR2 from the germline V gene are MGHDK and SYGVNS. The CDR3 spells CASSATGYGANVLTF. CDR3 sequence (DNA): TGTGCCAGCAGTGCGACCGGGTACGGGGCCAACGTCCTGACTTTC.

This clone was detected a few times. This chain connects TRBV30 to TRBJ2-7, with 10 bases fitting TRBD2. Trimming cost V 7 bases and J 3 bases; bases outside gene matches: 3. Germline V gene data show CDR1 as GTSNPN and CDR2 as SVGIG (reference sequence). This CDR3 contains 12 residues. The DNA for the CDR3 is TGTGCCTTATCTAGCGGGAGCTACGAGCAGTACTTC. This codes for CALSSGSYEQYF.

The rearrangement uses TRBV7-9 and TRBJ2-3; D unclear. Germline V gene sequence: CDR1 SEHNR, CDR2 FQNEAQ (reference sequence). This CDR3 is built from 14 residues. V was trimmed by 1 base and J by 0 bases, leaving 5 bases between them. CDR3 sequence: CASSLVASTDTQYF. The CDR3 DNA follows: TGTGCCAGCAGCTTAGTGGCTAGCACAGATACGCAGTATTTT.

V usage is TRBV9 and J usage is TRBJ2-1, with TRBD1 as a possible D gene (6 bases). Trimming left V 3 bases short and J 0 bases short, with 10 bases between. CDR3 length: 15 residues. In germline, CDR1 is SGDLS, CDR2 YYNGEE. The CDR3 DNA sequence: TGTGCCAGCAGCGAAACAGGGAGCTCCTACAATGAGCAGTTCTTC. Translation: CASSETGSSYNEQFF. Drawing the rest from reference TRBV9 and TRBJ2-1, the complete variable domain is DSGVTQTPKHLITATGQRVTLRCSPRSGDLSVYWYQQSLDQGLQFLIQYYNGEERAKGNILERFSAQQFPDLHSELNLSSLELGDSALYFCASSETGSSYNEQFFGPGTRLTVL.